The subject of this entry is one T cell receptor (beta chain). V gave up 5 bases and J gave up 5 bases; unmatched junction bases: 4. Germline-derived CDR1 and CDR2 are MNHEY and SMNVEV (reference sequence). CDR3 size: 13 residues. This record belongs to a study of blood T cell repertoires in COVID-19. Study overall: Acute and convalescent COVID-19 specimens originated in the United States, Italy and Spain. Sources were T cells, B-cell-depleted T cells, or PBMCs; the material itself was cDNA or gDNA.

Across fewer than 25 US areas, participants ranged in age from about 18 to 90 years. Clinical history reported by participants formed the basis on which cohorts were assigned. Using immunoSEQ multiplex PCR, the repertoire was profiled, and TCRdb retains in-frame clones only, with some absent. The table shows approximately 250,000 clones, with approximately 89% occurring only once. Material for sequencing was PBMCs or T cells enriched from blood (not recorded which). The chain joins TRBV27 to TRBJ2-5, with 8 bases lining up with TRBD2. This TCR derives from a woman in her forties with acute COVID-19. The CDR3 DNA is TGTGCCAGCAGTAAGCGGGGGTCGGAGACCCAGTACTTC. This sequence encodes CASSKRGSETQYF.